This TCR beta chain was captured in a study of T cells in Graves' hyperthyroidism and ophthalmopathy. This clonotype was seen at least ten times. The antigen is not known. The TCR beta CDR3 regions underwent amplification using RNA transcripts as the source. The HTBI primer set drove a first-round RT-PCR of the TCR CDR3. A single record per CDR3 protein comes from TCRdb applying MiXCR to the multiplex PCR reads. The sample comprises roughly 500,000 distinct CDR3 sequences, 46% of which are singletons, and under 20% rests with the top ten. Clinical symptoms, serum thyroxine, TRAb, thyroid ultrasound and orbital computed tomography established diagnosis. Germline V gives CDR1 SGHRS, CDR2 YFSETQ. CDR3 size: 15 residues. V lost 0 bases and J 4 bases, leaving 13 bases between the germline ends. Broader study findings: Expanded thyroid clonotypes (above 0.001) were mostly also found in blood. Prediction of ophthalmopathy progression came a median approximately 7 months pre-onset.

V usage is TRBV5-1 and J usage is TRBJ1-1; unclear D gene. The sample taken for sequencing was peripheral blood or thyroid tissue (not recorded which). The sequence was collected from an adult woman with Graves' disease, either hyperthyroidism or ophthalmopathy (not recorded which). Written as DNA, the CDR3 is TGCGCCAGCAGCTTGGTAGACCCGGGGTTCACTGAAGCTTTCTTT. Its protein product is CASSLVDPGFTEAFF.